What follows are 27 T cell receptor beta chains derived from one specimen sequenced in a study of blood T cell repertoires in COVID-19. The method was immunoSEQ multiplex PCR; TCRdb's version includes in-frame clones alone and lacks a portion of them. There are under 75,000 clones in the sample; 80% to 90% occur only once, and about 2.9% lies in the top ten. Sequences were obtained from peripheral blood. The receptors stem from a man in his forties or fifties with acute or convalescent COVID-19.

This sequence joins TRBV11-3 and TRBJ2-5, with 10 bases aligning to TRBD2. The germline CDR1 and CDR2 sequences are SGHNT and YENEEA. J was trimmed by 5 bases and V by 1 base; bases with no gene match: 13. This CDR3 is built from 18 residues. In DNA form, the CDR3 reads TGTGCCAGCAGCTTAGGGGCTAGCGGGAGTGTTCTCGTGGAGACCCAGTACTTC. Amino acid sequence: CASSLGASGSVLVETQYF.

This chain connects TRBV27 to TRBJ2-5, with TRBD2 matching 9 bases. Germline CDR1 MNHEY, CDR2 SMNVEV (reference sequence). J was trimmed by 5 bases and V by 2 bases; bases with no gene match: 15. The CDR3 loop spans 18 amino acids. The CDR3 coding sequence is TGTGCCAGCAGTTTAAGTGCGGGAGGGCTCGTAGGGGGTGAGACCCAGTACTTC. It specifies CASSLSAGGLVGGETQYF.

This clone came up once. V is TRBV19 and J is TRBJ1-5; perhaps TRBD1 as D (6 bases). CDR3 length: 16 amino acids. Germline loops: CDR1 LNHDA, CDR2 SQIVND (reference sequence). V was shortened by 6 bases and J by 0 bases, with 15 bases between the two germline ends. The CDR3 here is CASSPGAVISNQPQHF. The CDR3 region has the DNA TGTGCCAGTAGCCCAGGGGCGGTAATTAGCAATCAGCCCCAGCATTTT. The whole variable domain, remainder taken from reference TRBV19 and TRBJ1-5, is DGGITQSPKYLFRKEGQNVTLSCEQNLNHDAMYWYRQDPGQGLRLIYYSQIVNDFQKGDIAEGYSVSREKKESFPLTVTSAQKNPTAFYLCASSPGAVISNQPQHFGDGTRLSIL.

The chain has TRBV30 and TRBJ1-5; the D is unclear. The CDR3 is 13 amino acids. Germline-derived CDR1 and CDR2 are GTSNPN and SVGIG (reference sequence). Trimming stripped 0 bases from V and 7 bases from J, with 10 bases between. CDR3 sequence (DNA): TGTGCCTGGAGTGTTGAGGGAGCACAGCCCCAGCATTTT. It is translated as CAWSVEGAQPQHF.

This chain joins TRBV6-4 and TRBJ2-3; D is uncertain. The CDR3 sequence is 13 residues long. Germline V CDR1 and CDR2: MRHNA, SNTAGT. V lost 2 bases and J lost 1, with 4 bases in between. CDR3: CASSDEGTDTQYF. The DNA of the CDR3 is TGTGCCAGCAGTGACGAGGGCACAGATACGCAGTATTTT.

The genes are TRBV13 and TRBJ2-5, with 7 positions matching TRBD2. Germline V gene lookup returns CDR1 PRHDT and CDR2 FYEKMQ (reference sequence). The CDR3 has 15 amino acids. The junction had 11 bases not matched to a gene; V was cut back by 5 bases and J by 5 bases. CDR3 nucleotides: TGTGCCAGCAGCACGTATATCGGGCGGGGGGAGACCCAGTACTTC. Translating gives CASSTYIGRGETQYF.

CDR3 amino acids: CASSLAGEGYNEQFF. CDR3 in DNA: TGTGCCAGCAGTCTAGCGGGGGAGGGCTACAATGAGCAGTTCTTC. This chain joins TRBV6-5 and TRBJ2-1, with TRBD2 matching 10 bases. The CDR3 sequence is 15 residues long. The germline gives CDR1 MNHEY, CDR2 SVGAGI. Unmatched junction bases numbered 4, after V lost 5 bases and J lost 3 bases.

The J gene is TRBJ2-3, the V gene TRBV27; the match to TRBD2 covers 9 bases. V shed 6 bases, J shed 2 bases, and the junction held 3 bases outside the gene matches. This CDR3 comprises 14 residues. Germline assignment: CDR1 MNHEY and CDR2 SMNVEV (reference sequence). CDR3 in DNA: TGTGCCAGCAGGACTAGCGGATCCACAGATACGCAGTATTTT. Its protein product is CASRTSGSTDTQYF.

The chain carries TRBV7-2 and TRBJ1-6, with 9 positions matching TRBD1. This CDR3 has 17 amino acids. From germline, CDR1 is SGHTA and CDR2 FQGNSA. V shed 2 bases and J 5 bases; nucleotides not matched to a gene: 7. DNA for the CDR3: TGTGCCAGCAGCTTAAGCGGGACAGGGTTCGATAATTCACCCCTCCACTTT. It yields the protein CASSLSGTGFDNSPLHF.

The chain uses TRBV7-2 and TRBJ1-3; possibly TRBD1 for D (6 bases). CDR1 SGHTA and CDR2 FQGNSA come from the germline V gene. Between the trimmed V and J ends, which lost 3 bases and 2 bases, there was a span of 14 bases. The CDR3 length is 16 residues. The CDR3, as DNA: TGTGCCAGCAGCTTTAGGGCAGGGGACGCTGGAAACACCATATATTTT. Residues: CASSFRAGDAGNTIYF.

This clone was detected a few times. The gene calls are TRBV15 and TRBJ1-6; tentatively, D is TRBD1 (5 bases). This CDR3 is built from 16 residues. Per germline, CDR1 LNHNV and CDR2 YYDKDF (reference sequence). The germline V and J ends were trimmed by 0 bases and 7 bases, with 13 bases remaining between them. This chain's CDR3 is CATSRDRARENSPLHF. In nucleotides, the CDR3 is TGTGCCACCAGCAGAGATAGGGCCAGGGAAAATTCACCCCTCCACTTT.

This chain connects TRBV5-6 to TRBJ1-2, with D uncertain. This CDR3 is 14 amino acids long. Germline V CDR1 and CDR2: SGHDT, YYEEEE. V lost 0 bases and J lost 1, with 7 bases in between. The CDR3 spells CASSLGSLNYGYTF. CDR3 sequence (DNA): TGTGCCAGCAGCTTGGGATCACTTAACTATGGCTACACCTTC.

This clone was counted a single time. J is TRBJ2-1 and V is TRBV19; tentative D call: TRBD1 (6 bases). The CDR3 is 17 amino acids. V lost 1 base, J lost 6 bases, and 19 bases lay in between. Germline V gives CDR1 LNHDA, CDR2 SQIVND (reference sequence). Here the CDR3 DNA reads TGTGCCAGTAGTATAGGGGCCCTAGTAGGGGGAACCAATGAGCAGTTCTTC. This sequence encodes CASSIGALVGGTNEQFF.

This chain's CDR3 is CASSATGTGSSGNTIYF. The DNA for the CDR3 is TGTGCCAGCAGCGCTACGGGGACAGGAAGCTCTGGAAACACCATATATTTT. V and J are TRBV9 and TRBJ1-3, with 8 bases lining up with TRBD1. The length of the CDR3 is 17 residues. The germline CDR1 and CDR2 sequences are SGDLS and YYNGEE. Losses at the gene ends were 3 bases for V and 0 bases for J; bases not matched to a gene: 8.

This clone was seen only once. The chain links TRBV2 to TRBJ1-5; 7 bases fit TRBD1. The trim removed 5 bases at V and 0 bases at J, leaving 10 bases unmatched. The CDR3 contains 17 residues. Germline CDR1 reads SNHLY; CDR2 reads FYNNEI. CDR3 sequence (DNA): TGTGCCAGCAGTCCCCCCGCCGGGACAGATAGCAATCAGCCCCAGCATTTT. Amino acids: CASSPPAGTDSNQPQHF.

This chain connects TRBV28 to TRBJ2-2, with no clear D. Germline V gene data show CDR1 as MDHEN and CDR2 as SYDVKM. V was pared by 4 bases and J by 6 bases, with 9 bases between. The CDR3 is made up of 13 amino acids. CDR3 bases: TGTGCCAGCAGTTCCTACTACCCCGGGGAGCTGTTTTTT. This codes for CASSSYYPGELFF.

This sequence joins TRBV5-1 and TRBJ2-7; no reliable D call. The CDR3 runs to 15 residues. CDR1 and CDR2 (germline): SGHRS, YFSETQ. Trimming removed 2 bases at V and 0 bases at J, with 12 bases between. The chain's CDR3 is CASSFSQAGSYEQYF. CDR3 bases: TGCGCCAGCAGCTTTTCGCAGGCCGGCTCCTACGAGCAGTACTTC.

Only one count was recorded for this clone. This chain connects TRBV11-2 to TRBJ1-1, with 10 nucleotides matching TRBD1. The V gene's germline CDR1 is SGHAT and CDR2 FQNNGV. CDR3 length: 15 amino acids. Trimming at V came to 5 bases and at J to 4 bases, leaving 7 bases not matched to a gene. This CDR3 reads CASSPRQGASTEAFF. The CDR3 coding sequence is TGTGCCAGCAGCCCGAGACAGGGGGCGAGCACTGAAGCTTTCTTT.

The chain employs TRBV28 and TRBJ1-2; D is unclear. V was cut by 9 bases and J by 3 bases, with 8 bases left in between. The germline V gene encodes CDR1 MDHEN and CDR2 SYDVKM. CDR3 size: 11 residues. In DNA, the CDR3 is TGTGCCAGTGGGAGGGACTATGGCTACACCTTC. Encoded protein: CASGRDYGYTF.

The J gene is TRBJ2-5, the V gene TRBV6-2 or TRBV6-3, with D uncertain. The V and J ends lost 2 bases and 1 base respectively, with 11 bases between them. The CDR3 has 15 residues. CDR1 and CDR2 (germline): MNHEY, SVGEGT. This CDR3 reads CASSYQVVIQETQYF. CDR3 nucleotides: TGTGCCAGCAGTTACCAGGTAGTAATCCAAGAGACCCAGTACTTC.

The gene calls are TRBV4-3 and TRBJ1-1; TRBD1 matches at 8 bases. This CDR3 comprises 16 residues. Germline lookup yields CDR1 LGHNA and CDR2 YSLEER. Losses at the gene ends were 0 bases for V and 1 base for J; bases not matched to a gene: 4. The CDR3 is CASSQDIGTGNTEAFF. DNA of the CDR3: TGCGCCAGCAGCCAAGATATCGGGACAGGGAACACTGAAGCTTTCTTT.

The rearrangement joins TRBV2 to TRBJ1-2; 9 bases match TRBD1. V trimming: 7 bases; J trimming: 7 bases; junction bases outside the gene matches: 10. CDR1 SNHLY and CDR2 FYNNEI come from the germline V gene. This CDR3 spans 14 amino acids. The CDR3 sequence: CASNPTGGGAGYTF. DNA of the CDR3: TGTGCCAGCAATCCGACAGGGGGTGGAGCTGGCTACACCTTC.

This chain joins TRBV28 and TRBJ1-5; TRBD1 agrees at 7 bases. CDR3 length: 16 residues. V gave up 3 bases and J gave up 6 bases; unmatched junction bases: 11. The germline CDR1 and CDR2 sequences are MDHEN and SYDVKM. This chain's CDR3 is CASSFRYRGGSQPQHF. The CDR3 bases are TGTGCCAGCAGTTTCAGATACAGGGGCGGTTCTCAGCCCCAGCATTTT.

This chain links TRBV7-2 with TRBJ2-1; tentative D call: TRBD1 (7 bases). Germline V lookup: CDR1 SGHTA, CDR2 FQGNSA. CDR3 length: 15 residues. The V end was cut by 3 bases, the J end by 7 bases, with 16 bases between. CDR3 protein: CASSFRQGGVNEQFF. The CDR3 bases are TGTGCCAGCAGCTTTCGCCAGGGGGGCGTGAATGAGCAGTTCTTC.

V is TRBV4-3 and J is TRBJ1-6, with 9 bases identical to TRBD1. The CDR3 spans 16 residues. CDR1 is LGHNA, CDR2 YSLEER, per germline. V was clipped by 0 bases and J by 9 bases; unmatched bases: 6. CDR3 DNA: TGCGCCAGCAGCCAAGAGTCGGGACAGGGAGGTTCACCCCTCCACTTT. The encoded protein is CASSQESGQGGSPLHF.

The chain employs TRBV5-1 and TRBJ1-6; a weak D match, TRBD1 (6 bases). Looked up from germline, CDR1 is SGHRS and CDR2 is YFSETQ. V lost 0 bases to trimming and J lost 7 bases, with 14 bases between them. The CDR3 loop spans 16 amino acids. CDR3 region: CASSLAPQGLNSPLHF. The CDR3 DNA reads as TGCGCCAGCAGCTTGGCCCCGCAGGGGCTGAATTCACCCCTCCACTTT.

This rearrangement joins TRBV2 to TRBJ1-5; TRBD1 aligns across 11 bases. This CDR3 spans 17 amino acids. CDR1 and CDR2 from the germline V gene are SNHLY and FYNNEI. V lost 6 bases to trimming and J lost 1 base; unmatched junction nucleotides: 8. The CDR3 DNA reads TGTGCCAGCAGGGCTAGGACAGGGGGCAAAAGCAATCAGCCCCAGCATTTT. The encoded protein is CASRARTGGKSNQPQHF.